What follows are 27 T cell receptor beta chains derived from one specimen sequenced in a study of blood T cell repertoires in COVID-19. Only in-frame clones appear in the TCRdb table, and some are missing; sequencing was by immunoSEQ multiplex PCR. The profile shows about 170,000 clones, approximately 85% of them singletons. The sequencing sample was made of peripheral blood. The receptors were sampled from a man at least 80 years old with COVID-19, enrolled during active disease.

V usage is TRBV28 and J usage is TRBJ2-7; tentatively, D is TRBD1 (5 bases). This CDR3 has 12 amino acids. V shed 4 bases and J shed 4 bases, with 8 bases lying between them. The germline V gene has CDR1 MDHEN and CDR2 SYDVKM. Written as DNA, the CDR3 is TGTGCCAGCAGTTACGGACAATACGAGCAGTACTTC. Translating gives CASSYGQYEQYF.

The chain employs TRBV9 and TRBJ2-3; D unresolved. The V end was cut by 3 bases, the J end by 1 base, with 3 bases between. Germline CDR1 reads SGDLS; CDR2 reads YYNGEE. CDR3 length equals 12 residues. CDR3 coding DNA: TGTGCCAGCAGCGCGGGCACAGATACGCAGTATTTT. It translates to CASSAGTDTQYF.

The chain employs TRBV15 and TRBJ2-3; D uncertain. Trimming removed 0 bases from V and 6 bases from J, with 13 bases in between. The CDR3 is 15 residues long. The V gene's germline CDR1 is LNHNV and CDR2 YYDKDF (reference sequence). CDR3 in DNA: TGTGCCACCAGCAGAGATTTGGCGTCCGGGGATACGCAGTATTTT. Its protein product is CATSRDLASGDTQYF.

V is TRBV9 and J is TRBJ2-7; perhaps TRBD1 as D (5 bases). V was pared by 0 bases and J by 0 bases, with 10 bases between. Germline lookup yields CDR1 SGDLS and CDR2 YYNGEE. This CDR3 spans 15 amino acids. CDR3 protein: CASSVGWGSSYEQYF. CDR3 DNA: TGTGCCAGCAGCGTAGGATGGGGCAGCTCCTACGAGCAGTACTTC.

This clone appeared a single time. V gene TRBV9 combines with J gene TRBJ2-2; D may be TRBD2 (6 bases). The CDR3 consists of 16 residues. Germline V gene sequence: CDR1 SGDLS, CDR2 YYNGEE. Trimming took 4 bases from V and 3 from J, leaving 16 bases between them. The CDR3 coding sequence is TGTGCCAGCAGCCCCCAGGGACTGCGGCACACCGGGGAGCTGTTTTTT. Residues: CASSPQGLRHTGELFF. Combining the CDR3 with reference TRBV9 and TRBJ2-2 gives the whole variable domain DSGVTQTPKHLITATGQRVTLRCSPRSGDLSVYWYQQSLDQGLQFLIQYYNGEERAKGNILERFSAQQFPDLHSELNLSSLELGDSALYFCASSPQGLRHTGELFFGEGSRLTVL.

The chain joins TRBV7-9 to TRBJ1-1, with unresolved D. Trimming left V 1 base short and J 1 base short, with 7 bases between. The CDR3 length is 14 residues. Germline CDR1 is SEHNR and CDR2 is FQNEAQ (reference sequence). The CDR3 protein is CASSLESGNTEAFF. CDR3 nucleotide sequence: TGTGCCAGCAGCTTAGAGAGCGGGAACACTGAAGCTTTCTTT.

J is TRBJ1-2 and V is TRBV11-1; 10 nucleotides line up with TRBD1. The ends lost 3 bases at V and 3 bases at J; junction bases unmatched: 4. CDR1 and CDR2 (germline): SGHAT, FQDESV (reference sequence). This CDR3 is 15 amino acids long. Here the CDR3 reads CASSLGTGEHYGYTF. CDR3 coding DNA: TGTGCCAGCAGCTTGGGGACAGGGGAACACTATGGCTACACCTTC.

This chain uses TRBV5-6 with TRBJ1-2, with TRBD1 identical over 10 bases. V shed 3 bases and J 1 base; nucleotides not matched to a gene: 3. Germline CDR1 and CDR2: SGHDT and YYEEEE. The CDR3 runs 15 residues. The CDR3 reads CASSWGTGDNYGYTF. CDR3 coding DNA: TGTGCCAGCAGCTGGGGGACAGGGGATAACTATGGCTACACCTTC.

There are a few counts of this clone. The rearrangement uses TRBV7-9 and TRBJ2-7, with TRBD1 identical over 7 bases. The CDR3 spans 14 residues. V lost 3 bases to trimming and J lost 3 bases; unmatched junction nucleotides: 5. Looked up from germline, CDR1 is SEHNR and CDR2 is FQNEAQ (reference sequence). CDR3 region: CASSFRDRVYEQYF. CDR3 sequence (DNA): TGTGCCAGCAGCTTCCGGGACAGAGTCTACGAGCAGTACTTC.

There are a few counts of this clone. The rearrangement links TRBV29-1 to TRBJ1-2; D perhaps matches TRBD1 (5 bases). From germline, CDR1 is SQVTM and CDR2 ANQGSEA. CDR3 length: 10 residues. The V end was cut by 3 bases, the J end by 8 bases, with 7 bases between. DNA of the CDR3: TGCAGCGTTGACAGGGAAGGCTACACCTTC. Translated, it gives CSVDREGYTF.

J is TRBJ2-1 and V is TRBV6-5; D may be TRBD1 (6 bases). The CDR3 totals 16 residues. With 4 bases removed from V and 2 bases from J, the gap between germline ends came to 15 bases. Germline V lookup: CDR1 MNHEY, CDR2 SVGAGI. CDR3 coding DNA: TGTGCCAGCAGTTCCCACAGGGTCGGGACCTACAATGAGCAGTTCTTC. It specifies CASSSHRVGTYNEQFF.

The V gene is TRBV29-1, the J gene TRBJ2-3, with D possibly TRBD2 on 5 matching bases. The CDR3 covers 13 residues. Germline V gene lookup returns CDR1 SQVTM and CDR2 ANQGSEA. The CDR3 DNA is TGCAGTTGGGGAGAGCCTAGCACAGATACGCAGTATTTT. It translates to CSWGEPSTDTQYF.

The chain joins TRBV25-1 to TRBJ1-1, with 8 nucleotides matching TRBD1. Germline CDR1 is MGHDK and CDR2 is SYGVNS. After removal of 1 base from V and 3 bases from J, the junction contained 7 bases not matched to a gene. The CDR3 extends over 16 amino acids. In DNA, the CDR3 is TGTGCCAGCAGTGAATTGGGGCAGGGGGCGGACACTGAAGCTTTCTTT. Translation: CASSELGQGADTEAFF.

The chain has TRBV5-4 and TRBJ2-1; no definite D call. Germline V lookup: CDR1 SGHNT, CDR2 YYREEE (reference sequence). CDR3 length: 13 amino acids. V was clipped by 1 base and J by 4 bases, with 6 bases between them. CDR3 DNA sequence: TGTGCCAGCAGCTTGTCCATGTACAATGAGCAGTTCTTC. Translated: CASSLSMYNEQFF.

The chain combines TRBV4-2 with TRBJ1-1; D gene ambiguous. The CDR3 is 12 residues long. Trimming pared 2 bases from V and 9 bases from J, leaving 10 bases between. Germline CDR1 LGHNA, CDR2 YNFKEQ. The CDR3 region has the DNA TGTGCCAGCAGCCAACCCGGGGAGCAAGCTTTCTTT. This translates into CASSQPGEQAFF.

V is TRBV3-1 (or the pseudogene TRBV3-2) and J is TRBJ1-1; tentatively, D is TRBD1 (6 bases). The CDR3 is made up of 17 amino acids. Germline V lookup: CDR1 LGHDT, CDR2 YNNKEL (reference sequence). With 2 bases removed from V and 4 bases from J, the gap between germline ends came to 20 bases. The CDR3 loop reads CASSQQSFRGEGTEAFF. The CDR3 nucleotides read TGTGCCAGCAGCCAACAATCCTTCAGGGGCGAGGGCACTGAAGCTTTCTTT.

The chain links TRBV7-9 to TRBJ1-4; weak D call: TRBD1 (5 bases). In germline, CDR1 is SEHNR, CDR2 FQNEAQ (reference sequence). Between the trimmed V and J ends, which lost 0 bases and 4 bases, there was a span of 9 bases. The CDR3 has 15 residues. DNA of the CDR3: TGTGCCAGCAGCTTAGCGGGAGGGGTTAATGAAAAACTGTTTTTT. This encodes CASSLAGGVNEKLFF. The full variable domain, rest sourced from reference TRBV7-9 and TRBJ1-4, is DTGVSQNPRHKITKRGQNVTFRCDPISEHNRLYWYRQTLGQGPEFLTYFQNEAQLEKSRLLSDRFSAERPKGSFSTLEIQRTEQGDSAMYLCASSLAGGVNEKLFFGSGTQLSVL.

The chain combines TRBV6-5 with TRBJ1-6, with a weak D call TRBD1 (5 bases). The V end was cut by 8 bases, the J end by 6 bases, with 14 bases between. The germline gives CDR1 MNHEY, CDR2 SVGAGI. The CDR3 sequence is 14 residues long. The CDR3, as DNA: TGTGCCAGCGCCCAGGGACTTCTTAATTCACCCCTCCACTTT. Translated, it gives CASAQGLLNSPLHF.

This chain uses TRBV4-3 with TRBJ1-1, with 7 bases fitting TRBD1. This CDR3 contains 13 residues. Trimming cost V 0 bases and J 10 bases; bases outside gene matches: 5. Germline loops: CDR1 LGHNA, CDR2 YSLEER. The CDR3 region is CASSQDSRGAAFF. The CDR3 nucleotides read TGCGCCAGCAGCCAAGACTCCAGGGGGGCAGCTTTCTTT.

DNA for the CDR3: TGTGCCAGCAGCTCTCGACTAGGGCCTAGCACAGATACGCAGTATTTT. Its protein is CASSSRLGPSTDTQYF. The chain uses TRBV7-2 and TRBJ2-3, with D possibly being TRBD2 (6 bases). The V end lost 4 bases, the J end lost 0 bases, and 14 bases lay between the germline ends. This CDR3 spans 16 amino acids. From germline, CDR1 is SGHTA and CDR2 FQGNSA.

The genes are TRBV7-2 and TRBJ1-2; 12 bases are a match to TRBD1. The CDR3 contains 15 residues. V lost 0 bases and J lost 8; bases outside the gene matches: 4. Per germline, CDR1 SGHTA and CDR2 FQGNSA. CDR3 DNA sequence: TGTGCCAGCAGCTTAGCGGGACAGGGGGCGGGAGGCTACACCTTC. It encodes CASSLAGQGAGGYTF.

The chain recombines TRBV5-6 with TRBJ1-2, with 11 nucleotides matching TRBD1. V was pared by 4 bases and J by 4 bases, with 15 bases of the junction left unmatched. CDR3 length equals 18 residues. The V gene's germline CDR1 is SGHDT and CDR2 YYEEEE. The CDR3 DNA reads TGTGCCAGCAGCCCAATCCCGGGACAGGGGGTTCCAAGCTATGGCTACACCTTC. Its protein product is CASSPIPGQGVPSYGYTF.

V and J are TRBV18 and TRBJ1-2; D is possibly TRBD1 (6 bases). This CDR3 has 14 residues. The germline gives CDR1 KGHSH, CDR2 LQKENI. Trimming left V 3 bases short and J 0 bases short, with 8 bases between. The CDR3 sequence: CASSPGQTNYGYTF. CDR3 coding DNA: TGTGCCAGCTCACCTGGACAGACTAACTATGGCTACACCTTC.

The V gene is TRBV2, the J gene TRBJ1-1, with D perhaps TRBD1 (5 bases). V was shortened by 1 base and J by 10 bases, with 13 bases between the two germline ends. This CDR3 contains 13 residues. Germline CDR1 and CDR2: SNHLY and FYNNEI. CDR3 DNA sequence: TGTGCCAGCAGTGAAGAGGGCAGGGTGGGAGCTTTCTTT. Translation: CASSEEGRVGAFF.

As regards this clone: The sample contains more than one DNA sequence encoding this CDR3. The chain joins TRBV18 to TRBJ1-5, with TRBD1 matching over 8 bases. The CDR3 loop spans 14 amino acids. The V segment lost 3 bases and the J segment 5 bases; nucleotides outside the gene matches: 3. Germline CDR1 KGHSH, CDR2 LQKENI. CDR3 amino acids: CASSPTGEDQPQHF. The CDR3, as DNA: TGTGCCAGCTCACCGACAGGGGAGGATCAGCCCCAGCATTTT.

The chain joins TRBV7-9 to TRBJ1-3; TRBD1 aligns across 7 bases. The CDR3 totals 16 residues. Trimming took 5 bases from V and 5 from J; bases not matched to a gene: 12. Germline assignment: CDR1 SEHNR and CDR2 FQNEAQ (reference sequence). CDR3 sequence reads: CASSPWGPTGRNTIYF. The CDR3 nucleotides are TGTGCCAGCAGCCCCTGGGGCCCGACAGGGAGAAACACCATATATTTT.

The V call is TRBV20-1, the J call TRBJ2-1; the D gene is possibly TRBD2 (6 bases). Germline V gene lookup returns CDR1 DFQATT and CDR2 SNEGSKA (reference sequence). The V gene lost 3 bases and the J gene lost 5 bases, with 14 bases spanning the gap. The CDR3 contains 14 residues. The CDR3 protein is CSASMAGRNNEQFF. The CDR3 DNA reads TGCAGTGCTAGTATGGCGGGGCGAAACAATGAGCAGTTCTTC.